This T cell receptor (beta chain) is from a study of shared clonotypes between healthy human individuals (dated by TCRdb to the early 2020s). Broadly, across the study: Three men and two women, aged 18 to 49 years, made up the cohort. Per donor, three plates each were used for CD4 naive and CD4 memory, two for CD8 naive, and one for CD8 memory. To estimate repertoire size and how much clonotype sharing occurs between individuals, the study deeply sequenced the blood TCR repertoires of 4 to 6 healthy adults. Libraries were prepared and TCR repertoires were sequenced by different laboratories using diverse techniques, in order to increase sequencing depth and limit assay-specific biases. Per donor, leukapheresis produced somewhere between about 0.9 and 9.5 billion PBMCs. Study-wide findings and limitations: Sampling was limited to blood, and TCR repertoires in tissue likely differ from TCR repertoires in blood. Incomplete sequencing was indicated by rarefaction of sorted-subset datasets, despite the large sequencing depth. Because the study included only a small number of donors, the genetic and exposure-history diversity represented was limited. Compared with non-shared clonotypes, the clonotypes found in all four sorted-subset donors had higher generation probabilities. When a handful of donors were compared, the shared fraction of clonotypes was 5% to 6.5% for naive CD4, over 3% for naive CD8, roughly 2.3% for memory CD4, and 0.35% to 0.4% for memory CD8. Naive subsets generally had larger estimated clonotype richness than memory subsets. Pairwise subsampling indicated that sequencing depth was expected to affect the degree of clonotype sharing among donors.

TCR CDR3 regions were amplified from genomic DNA by multiplex PCR using the deep immunoSEQ assay. Extracted genomic DNA from each cell subset was spread evenly across all wells of several immunoSEQ 96-well plates, with each plate serving as a replicate. For sorted subsets, each replicate PCR was loaded with 200 ng genomic DNA, equivalent to some 27,000 T cell genomes. Purified libraries were measured with a Qubit 3.0 fluorometer, size-checked on a Bioanalyzer 2100, and measured again with the KAPA Library Quantification kit. A separate single-read 150-cycle Illumina NextSeq 550 flow cell was used to sequence each immunoSEQ 96-well plate. As for how the authors treated the data: The immunoSEQ output contained only junctional sequences without quality scores, so filtering could not match that applied to full-length reads. To assign V/J genes and CDR3, sequences were annotated using PyIR, a Python wrapper for IgBLAST v1.9, with IMGT germline references. Reads were removed for weak V/J assignments (E-value above 1e-6), missing CDR3, stop codons, out-of-frame junctions, or ambiguous translated residues. V3J clonotypes were defined by identical inferred V gene, J gene, and CDR3 amino acid sequence. Percentage overlap between repertoires was calculated by dividing the number of shared unique clonotypes by the size of the smaller repertoire. RTK rarefaction, the Chao1 estimator, and Recon v2.1 estimates of unobserved clonotypes were used to assess repertoire richness. For all TCRbeta clonotypes obtained by the gDNA method from a few donors, generation probabilities were computed with OLGA. The source is immuneACCESS, and TCRdb retained only in-frame sequences with V and J called. Part of the clones is not carried over; for the studies checked, unresolved V genes explain less than half of this, and the remainder is unexplained. The V and J calls and clone size come from that table; D and trimming were worked out from the DNA. In this sample the table shows about 2 million clones, 85% to 95% of which occur a single time. The ten largest account for 0.85% to 1.3% of the sample.

Deletion took 2 bases off V and 4 bases off J, with a span of 8 bases between the germline ends. The CDR1 and CDR2 encoded by the germline V gene are MNHEY and SVGAGI. Including the terminal cysteine and phenylalanine, the CDR3 comprises 13 residues. Left in the record is the CDR3 DNA by itself, 39 bases read in frame from the first base. Concerning this clone: Its target antigen remains unknown. No clone much larger than this one lies a single base away; base qualities are absent. At the DNA level, this CDR3 is encoded by other sequences in the same sample as well.

CD8 naive samples were obtained by positive selection for CCR7 among CD45RO-negative cells, yielding a CD45RA+CCR7+ population from which TemRA cells were excluded. The donors were healthy, HIV-negative adults with no recently reported acute infections or vaccinations. All donors were Caucasian adults living in Nashville, Tennessee, USA. Blood was collected by leukapheresis, and PBMCs were isolated by Ficoll-Histopaque density gradient centrifugation and then cryopreserved in liquid nitrogen vapor phase. Purity and quantity of every magnetically sorted T cell population were checked by analytical flow cytometry. Genomic DNA was isolated from every sorted fraction and measured by UV absorbance on a Nanodrop 2000c.

Sequenced material: naive CD8+ T cells sorted from blood. Explained via the paper, the cell subset or site label denotes: CD45RA+CCR7+. The TCR was taken from a man younger than 30 in good health. Here the chain combines TRBV6-5 and TRBJ1-2, with the D gene call left open. The bases read TGTGCCAGCAGTTACGGAGTCGGCTATGGCTACACCTTC. It encodes CASSYGVGYGYTF.